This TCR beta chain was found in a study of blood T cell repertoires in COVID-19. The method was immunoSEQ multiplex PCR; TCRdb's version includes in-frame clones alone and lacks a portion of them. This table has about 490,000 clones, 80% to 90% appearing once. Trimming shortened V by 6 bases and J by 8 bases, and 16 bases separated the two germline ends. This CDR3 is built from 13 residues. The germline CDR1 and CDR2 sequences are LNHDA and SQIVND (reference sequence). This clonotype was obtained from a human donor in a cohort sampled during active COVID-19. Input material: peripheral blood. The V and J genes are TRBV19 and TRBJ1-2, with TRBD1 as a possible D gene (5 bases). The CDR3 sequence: CASSRKGREGYTF. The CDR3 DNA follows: TGTGCCAGTAGCCGGAAGGGGAGGGAAGGCTACACCTTC.